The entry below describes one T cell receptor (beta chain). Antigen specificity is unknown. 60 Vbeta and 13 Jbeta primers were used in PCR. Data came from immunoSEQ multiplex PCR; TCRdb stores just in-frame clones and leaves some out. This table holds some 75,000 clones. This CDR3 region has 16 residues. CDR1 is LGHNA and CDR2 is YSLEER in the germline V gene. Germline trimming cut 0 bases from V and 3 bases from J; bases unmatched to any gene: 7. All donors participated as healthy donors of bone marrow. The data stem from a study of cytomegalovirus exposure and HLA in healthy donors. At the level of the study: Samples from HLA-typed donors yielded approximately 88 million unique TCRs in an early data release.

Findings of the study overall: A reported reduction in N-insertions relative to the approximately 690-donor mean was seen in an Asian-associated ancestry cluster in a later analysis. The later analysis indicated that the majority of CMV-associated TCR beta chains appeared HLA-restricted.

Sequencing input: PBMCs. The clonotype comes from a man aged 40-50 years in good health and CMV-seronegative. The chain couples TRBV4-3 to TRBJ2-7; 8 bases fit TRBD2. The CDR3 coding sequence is TGCGCCAGCAGCCAAGATCCGCGGGGGGCCATCTACGAGCAGTACTTC. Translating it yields CASSQDPRGAIYEQYF.